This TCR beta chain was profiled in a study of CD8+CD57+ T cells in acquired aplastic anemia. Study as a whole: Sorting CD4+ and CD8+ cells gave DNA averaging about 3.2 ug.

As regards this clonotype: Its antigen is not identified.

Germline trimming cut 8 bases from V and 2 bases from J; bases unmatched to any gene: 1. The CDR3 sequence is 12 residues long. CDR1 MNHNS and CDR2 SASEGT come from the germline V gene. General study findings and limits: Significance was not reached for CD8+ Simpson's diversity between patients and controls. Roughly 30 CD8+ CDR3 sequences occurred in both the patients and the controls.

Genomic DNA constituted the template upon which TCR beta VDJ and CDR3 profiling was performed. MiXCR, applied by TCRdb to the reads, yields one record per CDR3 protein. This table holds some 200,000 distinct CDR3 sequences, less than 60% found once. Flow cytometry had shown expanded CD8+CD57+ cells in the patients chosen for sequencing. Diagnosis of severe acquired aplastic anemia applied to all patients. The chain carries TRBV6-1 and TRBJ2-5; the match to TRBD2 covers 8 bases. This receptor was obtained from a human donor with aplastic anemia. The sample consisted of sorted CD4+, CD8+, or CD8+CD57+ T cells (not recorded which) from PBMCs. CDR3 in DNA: TGTGCCAGCGCTAGCGGGCAAGAGACCCAGTACTTC. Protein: CASASGQETQYF.